These 29 T cell receptor beta chains were sequenced from one sample in a study of beta chain features in type 1 diabetes (dated by TCRdb to between 2018 and 2020). Antigens for these TCRs are unknown. The library was obtained by the immunoSEQ multiplex PCR assay. The entire amount of isolated RNA was reverse transcribed using the High Capacity cDNA Reverse Transcription Kit, so the sequenced TCRB transcripts were expressed ones. TCRdb's version of the immuneACCESS table is confined to in-frame rearrangements and falls short of the full clone set. An unresolved V gene accounts for under half of the shortfall where checked; the remainder is of unknown origin. The sample yields a few hundred thousand clones; 16% were counted once. Approximately 0.081% of the sample is in the top ten clones. Summary of the overall study and its limitations: Type 1 diabetes patients showed a moderate but significant shortening of TCRB CDR3 length in all four CD4+ subsets.

Sequencing input: naive CD4+ T cells from blood. The cell subset or site label of this sample denotes: true naive CD4+ T cells. The receptors stem from a man aged 30 to 39 with type 1 diabetes.

This rearrangement joins TRBV7-6 to TRBJ2-5, with TRBD2 identical over 7 bases. The CDR3 length is 16 residues. Germline lookup yields CDR1 SGHVS and CDR2 FNYEAQ. J lost 2 bases, V lost 4 bases, and 10 bases had no gene match. The CDR3 bases are TGTGCCAGCAGCTGGGGGGAGGGACTACGGCAAGAGACCCAGTACTTC. As protein: CASSWGEGLRQETQYF.

V gene TRBV18 combines with J gene TRBJ2-5, with D possibly being TRBD1 (5 bases). The germline CDR1 and CDR2 sequences are KGHSH and LQKENI. Trimming took 3 bases from V and 3 from J, leaving 14 bases between them. This CDR3 is built from 15 residues. CDR3 residues: CASSPASVGEETQYF. The CDR3 nucleotides are TGTGCCAGCTCACCTGCTTCCGTAGGGGAAGAGACCCAGTACTTC.

V and J are TRBV5-6 and TRBJ1-1; D might be TRBD1 (6 bases). This CDR3 has 14 residues. Per the germline V gene, CDR1 is SGHDT and CDR2 is YYEEEE. Trimming shortened V by 3 bases and J by 3 bases, and 12 bases separated the two germline ends. CDR3 sequence: CASSWKDRDTEAFF. The CDR3 DNA reads TGTGCCAGCAGCTGGAAGGACAGAGACACTGAAGCTTTCTTT.

The chain recombines TRBV28 with TRBJ2-7; the match to TRBD2 covers 10 bases. The CDR3 is 14 amino acids. V shed 4 bases, J shed 7 bases, and the junction held 7 bases outside the gene matches. The germline V gene has CDR1 MDHEN and CDR2 SYDVKM. Here the CDR3 reads CASSSSGRAGEQYF. The DNA for the CDR3 is TGTGCCAGCAGTTCCAGCGGGAGGGCGGGTGAGCAGTACTTC.

V and J are TRBV4-1 and TRBJ2-5, with D unclear. The CDR3 totals 14 residues. Trimming cost V 1 base and J 2 bases, with 8 bases left between them. The germline CDR1 and CDR2 sequences are MGHRA and YSYEKL. The CDR3 region is CASSQASRQETQYF. The CDR3 DNA is TGCGCCAGCAGCCAAGCTTCAAGACAAGAGACCCAGTACTTC.

V is TRBV29-1 and J is TRBJ1-2, with 10 bases that match TRBD1. Per germline, CDR1 SQVTM and CDR2 ANQGSEA. Trimming cost V 6 bases and J 3 bases; bases outside gene matches: 10. This CDR3 has 15 residues. The CDR3 sequence is CSVTWTGGYDYGYTF. CDR3 DNA: TGCAGCGTAACCTGGACAGGGGGATATGACTATGGCTACACCTTC.

A few counts support this clone. The chain joins TRBV14 to TRBJ2-3; D remains ambiguous. The CDR3 loop spans 16 amino acids. Germline loops: CDR1 SGHDN, CDR2 FVKESK. The ends were cut back, 0 bases at V and 2 bases at J, with 12 bases in the middle. Here the CDR3 DNA reads TGTGCCAGCAGCCAAGATGTTTTAGTTTACACAGATACGCAGTATTTT. Its protein product is CASSQDVLVYTDTQYF.

V gene TRBV9 combines with J gene TRBJ2-7, with 9 nucleotides matching TRBD1. With 8 bases clipped from V and 6 bases from J, the junction kept 12 bases outside the gene matches. CDR3 size: 14 residues. The germline CDR1 and CDR2 sequences are SGDLS and YYNGEE. The CDR3 nucleotides are TGTGCCAGAGAAGACAGGGGGTTAAAGTGCGAGCAGTACTTC. This gives the protein CAREDRGLKCEQYF.

V gene TRBV30 combines with J gene TRBJ1-1, with D tentatively TRBD1 (6 bases). Germline-derived CDR1 and CDR2 are GTSNPN and SVGIG (reference sequence). V lost 0 bases, J lost 5 bases, and 13 bases lay in between. The CDR3 has 14 amino acids. CDR3: CAWSVTGLGTEAFF. CDR3 nucleotide sequence: TGTGCCTGGAGTGTGACAGGATTAGGGACTGAAGCTTTCTTT.

This clone has more than one count but fewer than ten. The chain combines TRBV18 with TRBJ1-2, with a possible D match to TRBD1 (6 bases). Trimming took off 3 bases at V and 2 bases at J, with 13 bases between the two ends. Germline V gene sequence: CDR1 KGHSH, CDR2 LQKENI. This CDR3 has 15 amino acids. The DNA for the CDR3 is TGTGCCAGCTCACCCTCAGGGGTCTCCAACTATGGCTACACCTTC. As protein: CASSPSGVSNYGYTF.

This clone was observed a handful of times. The chain recombines TRBV28 with TRBJ2-7; D is undetermined. The CDR3 covers 10 residues. V lost 8 bases and J lost 4, with 6 bases in between. CDR1 and CDR2 (germline): MDHEN, SYDVKM. CDR3 DNA sequence: TGTGCCAGCCGGAAATACGAGCAGTACTTC. Translation gives CASRKYEQYF.

The table lists this clone with a count of one. The rearrangement links TRBV30 to TRBJ2-7; either TRBD1 or TRBD2 may fit D (5 bases each). The CDR3 is made up of 10 amino acids. The V end lost 8 bases, the J end lost 6 bases, and 11 bases lay between the germline ends. The germline V gene encodes CDR1 GTSNPN and CDR2 SVGIG (reference sequence). CDR3 amino acids: CARGDLEQYF. The CDR3 DNA follows: TGTGCCAGAGGGGACCTCGAGCAGTACTTC.

The sample holds a few counts of this clone. V usage is TRBV7-9 and J usage is TRBJ2-1, with 11 positions matching TRBD2. Trimming took 6 bases from V and 8 from J; bases not matched to a gene: 9. CDR1 is SEHNR and CDR2 is FQNEAQ in the germline V gene (reference sequence). The CDR3 covers 15 residues. The CDR3 DNA reads TGTGCCAGCAGTTCCCTAGCGGGAGGCACGGATGAGCAGTTCTTC. This translates into CASSSLAGGTDEQFF.

The chain joins TRBV29-1 to TRBJ1-1; D gene ambiguous. V lost 0 bases to trimming and J lost 9 bases, with 5 bases between them. The germline gives CDR1 SQVTM, CDR2 ANQGSEA. The CDR3 length is 10 residues. In nucleotides, the CDR3 is TGCAGCGTTGAAGACAAGAAAGCTTTCTTT. Translating it yields CSVEDKKAFF.

V is TRBV2 and J is TRBJ1-1; D is unresolved. Trimming removed 7 bases at V and 0 bases at J, with 12 bases between. The germline gives CDR1 SNHLY, CDR2 FYNNEI. This CDR3 spans 14 amino acids. The CDR3 nucleotides read TGTGCCAGCAAAACAGATCTCATGAACACTGAAGCTTTCTTT. Amino acid sequence: CASKTDLMNTEAFF.

This rearrangement joins TRBV9 to TRBJ2-1; 8 bases are shared with TRBD2. CDR3 size: 17 residues. Unmatched junction bases numbered 6, after V lost 1 base and J lost 0 bases. Germline CDR1 and CDR2: SGDLS and YYNGEE. In nucleotides, the CDR3 is TGTGCCAGCAGCGTACATTCTCTAGCGGGCTCCTACAATGAGCAGTTCTTC. Protein sequence: CASSVHSLAGSYNEQFF.

Points on this clone: Other DNA sequences in this specimen translate into the identical CDR3. This chain uses TRBV30 with TRBJ2-7; no firm D call. The CDR3 sequence is 11 residues long. The germline gives CDR1 GTSNPN, CDR2 SVGIG (reference sequence). V lost 3 bases and J 4 bases, leaving 7 bases between the germline ends. In nucleotides, the CDR3 is TGTGCCTGGAGCGCCACATACGAGCAGTACTTC. It is translated as CAWSATYEQYF.

J is TRBJ1-2 and V is TRBV7-2; 9 bases are a match to TRBD1. The trim removed 1 base at V and 8 bases at J, leaving 2 bases unmatched. This CDR3 is built from 13 residues. Germline CDR1 SGHTA, CDR2 FQGNSA. In DNA form, the CDR3 reads TGTGCCAGCAGCTTAGGGGACAGGGACGGCTACACCTTC. Translating it yields CASSLGDRDGYTF.

The chain couples TRBV7-9 to TRBJ2-2, with TRBD1 matching 8 bases. CDR1 is SEHNR and CDR2 is FQNEAQ in the germline V gene (reference sequence). The CDR3 runs 15 residues. V gave up 5 bases and J gave up 1 base; unmatched junction bases: 3. CDR3 DNA sequence: TGTGCCAGCAGCACCGGACAGGGGAACACCGGGGAGCTGTTTTTT. Translated, it gives CASSTGQGNTGELFF.

This clone was picked up a small number of times. Other DNA sequences within the sample encode an identical CDR3. The chain recombines TRBV30 with TRBJ2-5; perhaps TRBD2 as D (6 bases). Deletions cut 2 bases from V and 5 bases from J, with 12 bases between. CDR1 and CDR2 (germline): GTSNPN, SVGIG (reference sequence). The CDR3 consists of 13 residues. The CDR3 coding sequence is TGTGCCTGGAGTAGTAATGGGGGGGAGACCCAGTACTTC. This encodes CAWSSNGGETQYF.

This clone was seen a handful of times. V gene TRBV5-1 combines with J gene TRBJ2-5, with D hard to call. V lost 7 bases to trimming and J lost 1 base, with 11 bases between them. CDR3 size: 13 residues. Germline loops: CDR1 SGHRS, CDR2 YFSETQ. Here the CDR3 reads CASYDMIQETQYF. In DNA form, the CDR3 reads TGCGCCAGCTATGATATGATCCAAGAGACCCAGTACTTC.

There are a few counts of this clone. The chain carries TRBV7-8 and TRBJ2-1; 8 bases match TRBD2. CDR3 size: 13 residues. V lost 6 bases to trimming and J lost 5 bases; unmatched junction nucleotides: 3. From germline, CDR1 is SGHVS and CDR2 FQNEAQ. The CDR3 loop is CASRTSGNNEQFF. CDR3 nucleotide sequence: TGTGCCAGCAGAACTAGCGGAAACAATGAGCAGTTCTTC.

V usage is TRBV5-1 and J usage is TRBJ2-2, with D perhaps TRBD1 (5 bases). CDR1 SGHRS and CDR2 YFSETQ come from the germline V gene. V lost 4 bases and J lost 0, with 7 bases in between. CDR3 length: 14 amino acids. CDR3 DNA sequence: TGCGCCAGCAGCCAGGGATCGAACACCGGGGAGCTGTTTTTT. Amino acid sequence: CASSQGSNTGELFF.

V gene TRBV9 combines with J gene TRBJ2-1; 9 positions match TRBD2. Germline loops: CDR1 SGDLS, CDR2 YYNGEE. There are 14 residues in the CDR3. With V trimmed by 7 bases and J by 4 bases, 6 bases remained unmatched. For the CDR3, the DNA is TGTGCCAGCGCGACTAGCGGACAGTACAATGAGCAGTTCTTC. It translates to CASATSGQYNEQFF.

The rearrangement uses TRBV13 and TRBJ2-7; 11 nucleotides line up with TRBD1. J lost 3 bases, V lost 0 bases, and 4 bases had no gene match. CDR1 and CDR2 (germline): PRHDT, FYEKMQ (reference sequence). The CDR3 loop spans 16 amino acids. The CDR3 protein is CASSLGRDRGYYEQYF. Here the CDR3 DNA reads TGTGCCAGCAGCTTAGGCAGGGACAGGGGGTACTACGAGCAGTACTTC.

This clone was seen a handful of times. The chain couples TRBV15 to TRBJ2-7; D possibly corresponds to TRBD2 (5 bases). Germline V gene data show CDR1 as LNHNV and CDR2 as YYDKDF (reference sequence). Trimming stripped 5 bases from V and 0 bases from J, with 11 bases between. The CDR3 is 14 residues long. The CDR3 loop reads CATSGGGSSYEQYF. The CDR3 DNA follows: TGTGCCACCAGCGGAGGAGGCAGCTCCTACGAGCAGTACTTC.

A single count supports this clone. This sample also contains other DNA sequences that code for the same CDR3. The chain carries TRBV29-1 and TRBJ1-1; the match to TRBD1 covers 8 bases. The ends lost 0 bases at V and 1 base at J; junction bases unmatched: 1. Germline values: CDR1 SQVTM, CDR2 ANQGSEA. This CDR3 is 14 amino acids long. The CDR3 loop reads CSVEDRGRNTEAFF. DNA for the CDR3: TGCAGCGTTGAAGACAGGGGGCGGAACACTGAAGCTTTCTTT.

This sequence joins TRBV7-2 and TRBJ2-7; D gene uncertain. The CDR3 covers 13 residues. Germline-derived CDR1 and CDR2 are SGHTA and FQGNSA. The V and J ends lost 4 bases and 3 bases respectively, with 10 bases between them. The CDR3 spells CASSSRRDYEQYF. The CDR3 DNA sequence: TGTGCCAGCAGCTCCCGAAGAGACTACGAGCAGTACTTC.

This clone was recorded a few times. This chain joins TRBV5-1 and TRBJ2-6; D unclear. This CDR3 region has 16 residues. CDR1 and CDR2 from the germline V gene are SGHRS and YFSETQ. V was cut by 2 bases and J by 0 bases, with 9 bases left in between. The CDR3 is CASSFSAGSGANVLTF. The CDR3 nucleotides read TGCGCCAGCAGCTTCTCAGCTGGCTCTGGGGCCAACGTCCTGACTTTC.